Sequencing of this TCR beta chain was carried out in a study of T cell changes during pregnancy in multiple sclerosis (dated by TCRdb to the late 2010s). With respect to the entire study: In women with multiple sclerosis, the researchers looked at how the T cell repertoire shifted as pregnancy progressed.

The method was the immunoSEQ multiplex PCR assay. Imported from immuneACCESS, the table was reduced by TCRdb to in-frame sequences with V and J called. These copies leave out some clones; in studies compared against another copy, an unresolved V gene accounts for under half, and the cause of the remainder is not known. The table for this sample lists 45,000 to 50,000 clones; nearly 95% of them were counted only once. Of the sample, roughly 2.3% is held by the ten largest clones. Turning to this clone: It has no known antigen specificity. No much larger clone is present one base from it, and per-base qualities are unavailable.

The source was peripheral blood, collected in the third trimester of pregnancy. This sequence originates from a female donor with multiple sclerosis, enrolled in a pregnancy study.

The DNA is TGTGCCAGCAGCTTAGTTTCCCAGTTACATGGCTACACCTTC. Translated, it reads CASSLVSQLHGYTF. The chain couples TRBV7-2 to TRBJ1-2, with no reliable assignment of the D segment. Trimming costs V 1 base and J 6 bases, and their ends lie 12 bases apart. Taken from the germline V gene, the CDR1 and CDR2 loops are SGHTA and FQGNSA. Its CDR3 holds 14 amino acids, cysteine through phenylalanine. The kept DNA is CDR3 alone, 42 bases in frame from the first base.